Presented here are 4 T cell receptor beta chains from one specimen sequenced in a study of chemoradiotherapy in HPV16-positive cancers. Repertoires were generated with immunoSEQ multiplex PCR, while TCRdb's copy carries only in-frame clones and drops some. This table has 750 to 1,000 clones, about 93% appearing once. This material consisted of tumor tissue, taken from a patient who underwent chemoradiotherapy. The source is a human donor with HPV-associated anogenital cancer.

The CDR3 nucleotides are TGTGCCAGCAGCTATACCGGGACAGGGGACCCCGTCCTGACTTTC. Translation gives CASSYTGTGDPVLTF. The V call is TRBV11-2, the J call TRBJ2-6, with TRBD1 identical over 10 bases. J was trimmed by 12 bases and V by 4 bases; bases with no gene match: 9. Per the germline V gene, CDR1 is SGHAT and CDR2 is FQNNGV. The CDR3 is 15 residues long. Filled out from reference TRBV11-2 and TRBJ2-6, the complete variable domain reads EAGVAQSPRYKIIEKRQSVAFWCNPISGHATLYWYQQILGQGPKLLIQFQNNGVVDDSQLPKDRFSAERLKGVDSTLKIQPAKLEDSAVYLCASSYTGTGDPVLTFGAGSRLTVL.

The CDR3 region is CASSLSGARYEQYF. CDR3 bases: TGTGCCAGCAGTCTTAGCGGAGCCCGCTACGAGCAGTACTTC. This chain links TRBV6-1 with TRBJ2-7, with D possibly TRBD2 on 6 matching bases. The germline V gene encodes CDR1 MNHNS and CDR2 SASEGT. Deletions cut 5 bases from V and 3 bases from J, with 14 bases between. This CDR3 has 14 residues.

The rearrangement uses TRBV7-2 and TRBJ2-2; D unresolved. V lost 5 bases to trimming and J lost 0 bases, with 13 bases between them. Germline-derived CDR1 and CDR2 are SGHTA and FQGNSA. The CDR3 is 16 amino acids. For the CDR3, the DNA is TGTGCCAGCAGCCTCCGACGAGGAGCGAACACCGGGGAGCTGTTTTTT. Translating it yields CASSLRRGANTGELFF.

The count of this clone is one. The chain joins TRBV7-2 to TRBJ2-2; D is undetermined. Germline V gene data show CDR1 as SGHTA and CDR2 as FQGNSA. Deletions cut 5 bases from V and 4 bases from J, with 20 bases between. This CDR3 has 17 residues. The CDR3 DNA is TGTGCCAGCAGCCCTCGGTGGGCAGCCGCTACCACCGGGGAGCTGTTTTTT. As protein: CASSPRWAAATTGELFF.